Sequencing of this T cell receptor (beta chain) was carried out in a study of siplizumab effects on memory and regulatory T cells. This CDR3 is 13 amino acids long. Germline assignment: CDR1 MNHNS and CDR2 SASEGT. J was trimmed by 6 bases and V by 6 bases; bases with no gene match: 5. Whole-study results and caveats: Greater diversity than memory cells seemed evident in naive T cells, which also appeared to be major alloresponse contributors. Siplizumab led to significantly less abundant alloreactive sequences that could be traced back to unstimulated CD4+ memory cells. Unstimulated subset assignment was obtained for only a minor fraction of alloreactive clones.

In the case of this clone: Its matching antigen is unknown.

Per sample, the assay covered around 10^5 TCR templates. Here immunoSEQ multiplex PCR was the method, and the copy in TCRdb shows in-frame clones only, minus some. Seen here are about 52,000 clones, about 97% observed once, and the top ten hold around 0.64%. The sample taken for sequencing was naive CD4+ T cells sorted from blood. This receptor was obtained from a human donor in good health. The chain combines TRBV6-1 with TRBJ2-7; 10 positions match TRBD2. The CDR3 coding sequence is TGTGCCAGCAGACAGGGACTAGCGCGCGAGCAGTACTTC. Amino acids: CASRQGLAREQYF.